Presented here are 30 T cell receptor beta chains from one specimen sequenced in a study of shared clonotypes between healthy human individuals (dated by TCRdb to the early 2020s). Preparation of the library involved the immunoSEQ multiplex PCR assay. Drawn from immuneACCESS, this table holds only the in-frame rearrangements with V and J called that TCRdb kept. Clones are partly lost; checked studies trace under half to an unresolved V gene and leave the rest unexplained. The sample table lists 2,500,000 or so clones, 85% to 95% of them with a count of one. The ten largest account for 0.37% of the sample. The source material was naive CD4+ T cells from PBMCs. The cell subset or site label corresponds to: CD45RA+ positively selected. These receptors all come from a man between 18 and 29 years old in good health. Some clones in this sample may be carry-over from other donors' samples.

This clone appeared once. This chain joins TRBV7-6 and TRBJ2-2; D tentatively reads TRBD1 or TRBD2 (5 bases each). The germline V gene encodes CDR1 SGHVS and CDR2 FNYEAQ. The CDR3 has 15 amino acids. With 5 bases removed from V and 1 base from J, the gap between germline ends came to 11 bases. CDR3 region: CASSHRDLNTGELFF. The DNA for the CDR3 is TGTGCCAGCAGCCATCGGGACCTGAACACCGGGGAGCTGTTTTTT. The full variable domain, its missing parts supplied by reference TRBV7-6 and TRBJ2-2, is GAGVSQSPRYKVTKRGQDVALRCDPISGHVSLYWYRQALGQGPEFLTYFNYEAQQDKSGLPNDRFSAERPEGSISTLTIQRTEQRDSAMYRCASSHRDLNTGELFFGEGSRLTVL.

This chain uses TRBV28 with TRBJ1-5, with D perhaps TRBD1 (5 bases). CDR3 length: 18 residues. The ends were cut back, 3 bases at V and 0 bases at J, with 18 bases in the middle. Germline lookup yields CDR1 MDHEN and CDR2 SYDVKM. The CDR3 spells CASSFREVKRPSNQPQHF. The CDR3 coding sequence is TGTGCCAGCAGTTTCAGGGAAGTGAAGAGACCTAGCAATCAGCCCCAGCATTTT.

The chain is built from TRBV7-9 and TRBJ2-1; TRBD1 matches 9 bases. Germline CDR1 reads SEHNR; CDR2 reads FQNEAQ (reference sequence). V lost 2 bases, J lost 9 bases, and 5 bases stayed unmatched. This CDR3 has 14 residues. The CDR3 here is CASSLTQGASEQFF. Here the CDR3 DNA reads TGTGCCAGCAGCTTAACACAGGGGGCGAGTGAGCAGTTCTTC.

The chain uses TRBV7-2 and TRBJ1-2; 8 bases are shared with TRBD1. Unmatched junction bases numbered 9, after V lost 5 bases and J lost 4 bases. This CDR3 has 15 amino acids. The germline V gene has CDR1 SGHTA and CDR2 FQGNSA. In DNA form, the CDR3 reads TGTGCCAGCAGCACTAGACAGGGGACGGCCTATGGCTACACCTTC. It yields the protein CASSTRQGTAYGYTF.

The chain links TRBV11-2 to TRBJ2-1; D is possibly TRBD1 (6 bases). The V gene lost 3 bases and the J gene lost 0 bases, with 18 bases spanning the gap. Looked up from germline, CDR1 is SGHAT and CDR2 is FQNNGV. CDR3 length: 18 residues. CDR3 bases: TGTGCCAGCAGCTTGGGGGCTACTCGGCGGAGCTCCTACAATGAGCAGTTCTTC. Translated, it gives CASSLGATRRSSYNEQFF.

This chain joins TRBV7-3 and TRBJ2-2; D unclear. The germline gives CDR1 SGHTA, CDR2 FQGTGA. The CDR3 extends over 12 amino acids. Trimming cost V 9 bases and J 3 bases, with 8 bases left between them. The CDR3 DNA follows: TGTGCCAGTAGGCGTGACACCGGGGAGCTGTTTTTT. The encoded protein is CASRRDTGELFF. Supplemented by reference TRBV7-3 and TRBJ2-2, the full variable domain reads GAGVSQTPSNKVTEKGKYVELRCDPISGHTALYWYRQSLGQGPEFLIYFQGTGAADDSGLPNDRFFAVRPEGSVSTLKIQRTERGDSAVYLCASRRDTGELFFGEGSRLTVL.

The V call is TRBV2, the J call TRBJ1-3; the D gene is possibly TRBD1 (5 bases). V was pared by 6 bases and J by 1 base, with 7 bases between. The CDR3 sequence is 13 residues long. The germline gives CDR1 SNHLY, CDR2 FYNNEI. DNA of the CDR3: TGTGCCAGCAGAACAGGTTCTGGAAACACCATATATTTT. Residues: CASRTGSGNTIYF.

Note on this clone: Different DNA sequences within this sample yield the same CDR3. The chain links TRBV15 to TRBJ2-1; D unclear. Per germline, CDR1 LNHNV and CDR2 YYDKDF (reference sequence). V was shortened by 0 bases and J by 0 bases, with 6 bases between the two germline ends. This CDR3 region has 15 residues. The CDR3 nucleotides read TGTGCCACCAGCAGAGATACAAGCTCCTACAATGAGCAGTTCTTC. Its protein is CATSRDTSSYNEQFF.

This clone has only one observation. This CDR3 is CASSFNRGPYEQYF. CDR3 bases: TGTGCCAGCAGTTTCAACAGGGGACCCTACGAGCAGTACTTC. This chain connects TRBV6-6 to TRBJ2-7; TRBD1 matches at 7 bases. The V gene's germline CDR1 is MNHNY and CDR2 SVGAGI (reference sequence). J was trimmed by 2 bases and V by 4 bases; bases with no gene match: 5. CDR3 length equals 14 residues.

V usage is TRBV28 and J usage is TRBJ2-1; TRBD2 matches at 7 bases. The V gene end was trimmed by 6 bases and the J gene end by 6 bases; junction bases not matched to a gene: 11. Germline V gene data show CDR1 as MDHEN and CDR2 as SYDVKM. This CDR3 contains 15 residues. CDR3 in DNA: TGTGCCAGCAGGGGGGGAGGGGCAGTTAGCAATGAGCAGTTCTTC. Protein sequence: CASRGGGAVSNEQFF.

This clone appeared once. The genes are TRBV7-3 and TRBJ2-2, with 8 positions matching TRBD1. Unmatched junction bases numbered 6, after V lost 1 base and J lost 5 bases. Germline CDR1 SGHTA, CDR2 FQGTGA. CDR3 size: 16 residues. CDR3 DNA: TGTGCCAGCAGCTTAAATAGCAGGGGGCTTACCGGGGAGCTGTTTTTT. This codes for CASSLNSRGLTGELFF.

The rearrangement joins TRBV27 to TRBJ1-5; TRBD1 is a possible D gene (6 bases). CDR1 and CDR2 (germline): MNHEY, SMNVEV (reference sequence). Trimming left V 2 bases short and J 3 bases short, with 11 bases between. This CDR3 is 15 amino acids long. The CDR3 region is CASSLALGANQPQHF. CDR3 DNA sequence: TGTGCCAGCAGTTTAGCCTTGGGGGCCAATCAGCCCCAGCATTTT.

This sequence joins TRBV4-3 and TRBJ2-5; 7 bases map to TRBD2. Germline V gene data show CDR1 as LGHNA and CDR2 as YSLEER. The CDR3 spans 18 residues. V trimming: 0 bases; J trimming: 4 bases; junction bases outside the gene matches: 14. The CDR3 sequence is CASSQDRGGGRNRETQYF. In nucleotides, the CDR3 is TGCGCCAGCAGCCAAGATCGGGGTGGCGGGAGAAACAGAGAGACCCAGTACTTC.

This clone was detected once. The CDR3 DNA sequence: TGTGCCAGCATGGACAGCAAAGAGACCCAGTACTTC. The encoded protein is CASMDSKETQYF. This chain joins TRBV28 and TRBJ2-5; weak D call: TRBD1 (6 bases). Germline assignment: CDR1 MDHEN and CDR2 SYDVKM. V shed 7 bases and J shed 3 bases, with 9 bases lying between them. The CDR3 is made up of 12 amino acids.

This clone showed up just a few times. The chain joins TRBV9 to TRBJ1-4; D uncertain. This CDR3 region has 15 residues. Germline lookup yields CDR1 SGDLS and CDR2 YYNGEE. The germline V and J ends were trimmed by 0 bases and 5 bases, with 11 bases remaining between them. CDR3 sequence (DNA): TGTGCCAGCAGCGTAGCGCCGTCCATCAATGAAAAACTGTTTTTT. Amino acids: CASSVAPSINEKLFF.

The chain joins TRBV10-1 to TRBJ1-3, with D hard to call. Germline V gene data show CDR1 as WNHNN and CDR2 as SYGVQD (reference sequence). This CDR3 is 14 amino acids long. The V gene lost 8 bases and the J gene lost 0 bases, with 11 bases spanning the gap. The CDR3 sequence: CASPNVLSGNTIYF. Written as DNA, the CDR3 is TGCGCCAGCCCGAACGTCCTCTCTGGAAACACCATATATTTT.

The chain links TRBV18 to TRBJ2-7; TRBD2 matches at 9 bases. From germline, CDR1 is KGHSH and CDR2 LQKENI. Trimming removed 3 bases from V and 3 bases from J; junction bases left unmatched: 6. The CDR3 is 15 amino acids. In DNA form, the CDR3 reads TGTGCCAGCTCACCTGTAGCGGGAGCCCTCTACGAGCAGTACTTC. This codes for CASSPVAGALYEQYF. Together with reference TRBV18 and TRBJ2-7, the CDR3 gives the full variable domain: NAGVMQNPRHLVRRRGQEARLRCSPMKGHSHVYWYRQLPEEGLKFMVYLQKENIIDESGMPKERFSAEFPKEGPSILRIQQVVRGDSAAYFCASSPVAGALYEQYFGPGTRLTVT.

V and J are TRBV18 and TRBJ2-5; 11 bases match TRBD2. Germline V lookup: CDR1 KGHSH, CDR2 LQKENI. The CDR3 is 16 amino acids. V was clipped by 2 bases and J by 1 base; unmatched bases: 3. CDR3 in DNA: TGTGCCAGCTCACCAATGACTAGCGGGACCCAAGAGACCCAGTACTTC. Amino acid sequence: CASSPMTSGTQETQYF.

This chain connects TRBV28 to TRBJ2-1; TRBD2 aligns across 9 bases. Germline CDR1 MDHEN, CDR2 SYDVKM. The CDR3 totals 18 residues. Unmatched junction bases numbered 18, after V lost 6 bases and J lost 6 bases. The DNA of the CDR3 is TGTGCCAGCAGCCAGCCCCCCGAAGCGGGAGGTAGTTTCAATGAGCAGTTCTTC. This gives the protein CASSQPPEAGGSFNEQFF.

The chain uses TRBV28 and TRBJ2-7, with D maybe TRBD1 (5 bases). V was cut by 1 base and J by 13 bases, with 17 bases left in between. The germline V gene has CDR1 MDHEN and CDR2 SYDVKM. The CDR3 totals 13 residues. The CDR3: CASSLSQGPGYYF. The CDR3 DNA sequence: TGTGCCAGCAGTTTATCCCAAGGGCCAGGGTACTACTTC.

This clone appeared once. Other DNA sequences in this sample translate to the same CDR3. This sequence joins TRBV4-3 and TRBJ1-5; D unclear. The CDR3 consists of 16 residues. V dropped 0 bases and J dropped 0 bases, with 9 bases sitting between them. Germline V CDR1 and CDR2: LGHNA, YSLEER. CDR3 sequence (DNA): TGCGCCAGCAGCCAAGATGCGGGGTATAGCAATCAGCCCCAGCATTTT. It yields the protein CASSQDAGYSNQPQHF.

The chain recombines TRBV5-1 with TRBJ2-7, with D perhaps matching TRBD2 (5 bases). V dropped 7 bases and J dropped 2 bases, with 19 bases sitting between them. Per the germline V gene, CDR1 is SGHRS and CDR2 is YFSETQ. The CDR3 sequence is 15 residues long. CDR3 in DNA: TGCGCCAGCGGAAGAGGAGTCCAGGAGGCCTACGAGCAGTACTTC. Translation gives CASGRGVQEAYEQYF.

V usage is TRBV5-4 and J usage is TRBJ1-3, with D maybe TRBD1 (5 bases). Trimming removed 4 bases at V and 2 bases at J, with 19 bases between. The CDR3 totals 17 residues. Germline CDR1 reads SGHNT; CDR2 reads YYREEE (reference sequence). The CDR3 bases are TGTGCCAGCAGCCTTCCCCACCAGGGCCTTGCTGGAAACACCATATATTTT. Translating it yields CASSLPHQGLAGNTIYF. Complete variable domain (other parts from reference TRBV5-4 and TRBJ1-3): ETGVTQSPTHLIKTRGQQVTLRCSSQSGHNTVSWYQQALGQGPQFIFQYYREEENGRGNFPPRFSGLQFPNYSSELNVNALELDDSALYLCASSLPHQGLAGNTIYFGEGSWLTVV.

The chain is built from TRBV28 and TRBJ1-4, with unresolved D. From germline, CDR1 is MDHEN and CDR2 SYDVKM. The CDR3 is 13 residues long. Trimming pared 5 bases from V and 8 bases from J, leaving 12 bases between. This CDR3 is CASSIVIREKLFF. The CDR3 DNA reads as TGTGCCAGCAGTATAGTAATCCGCGAAAAACTGTTTTTT.

The genes are TRBV11-1 and TRBJ2-1; 9 bases match TRBD2. V trimming: 3 bases; J trimming: 4 bases; junction bases outside the gene matches: 4. The germline gives CDR1 SGHAT, CDR2 FQDESV (reference sequence). The CDR3 runs 15 residues. CDR3 nucleotide sequence: TGTGCCAGCAGCTTCTTTAGCGGGAGATACAATGAGCAGTTCTTC. It yields the protein CASSFFSGRYNEQFF.

V gene TRBV5-1 combines with J gene TRBJ2-5; TRBD2 agrees at 10 bases. The ends lost 5 bases at V and 3 bases at J; junction bases unmatched: 7. This CDR3 is built from 15 residues. The germline CDR1 and CDR2 sequences are SGHRS and YFSETQ. CDR3 nucleotides: TGCGCCAGCAGTATCTCTAGCGGGAGTGAAGAGACCCAGTACTTC. This sequence encodes CASSISSGSEETQYF.

This rearrangement joins TRBV5-1 to TRBJ2-7, with D maybe TRBD1 (6 bases). Germline CDR1 SGHRS, CDR2 YFSETQ. This CDR3 has 15 residues. The V and J ends lost 4 bases and 2 bases respectively, with 16 bases between them. The CDR3 nucleotides are TGCGCCAGCAGCAGGACAGCCCAGGGCCCCTACGAGCAGTACTTC. This translates into CASSRTAQGPYEQYF.

The genes are TRBV5-6 and TRBJ1-1; the D gene is possibly TRBD1 (6 bases). V lost 6 bases and J lost 5, with 17 bases in between. Per the germline V gene, CDR1 is SGHDT and CDR2 is YYEEEE. This CDR3 contains 14 residues. The CDR3 loop reads CASTMIQGGTEAFF. DNA for the CDR3: TGTGCCAGCACCATGATACAGGGCGGAACTGAAGCTTTCTTT. The variable domain in full, completed from reference TRBV5-6 and TRBJ1-1, reads DAGVTQSPTHLIKTRGQQVTLRCSPKSGHDTVSWYQQALGQGPQFIFQYYEEEERQRGNFPDRFSGHQFPNYSSELNVNALLLGDSALYLCASTMIQGGTEAFFGQGTRLTVV.

Here the CDR3 reads CASSDFLLTYEQYF. The CDR3 nucleotides read TGTGCCAGCAGTGATTTCTTGTTGACCTACGAGCAGTACTTC. The chain uses TRBV6-1 and TRBJ2-7; no clear D. CDR3 size: 14 residues. From germline, CDR1 is MNHNS and CDR2 SASEGT. V gave up 3 bases and J gave up 2 bases, with 11 bases separating them.

The V call is TRBV6-5, the J call TRBJ1-5, with 7 positions matching TRBD1. CDR1 is MNHEY, CDR2 SVGAGI, per germline. The length of the CDR3 is 15 residues. With 4 bases clipped from V and 2 bases from J, the junction kept 5 bases outside the gene matches. For the CDR3, the DNA is TGTGCCAGCAGTTCAGGGGGTAGGGGCAATCAGCCCCAGCATTTT. This sequence encodes CASSSGGRGNQPQHF.